These 28 T cell receptor beta chains were all obtained from the same sample, sequenced in a study of cytomegalovirus exposure and HLA in healthy donors. With 60 Vbeta and 13 Jbeta primers, the PCR was carried out. Assay: immunoSEQ multiplex PCR; the TCRdb copy retains only in-frame clones and omits some. This repertoire includes 65,000 to 85,000 clones. The sequenced material came from PBMCs. The receptors were gathered from an older woman in good health and CMV-seronegative.

The chain employs TRBV5-4 and TRBJ2-1, with 14 nucleotides matching TRBD2. The V gene end was trimmed by 4 bases and the J gene end by 5 bases; junction bases not matched to a gene: 8. The CDR3 has 17 amino acids. Germline V gives CDR1 SGHNT, CDR2 YYREEE (reference sequence). Written as DNA, the CDR3 is TGTGCCAGCAGCATCCGGACTAGCGGGAGGTGGGACAATGAGCAGTTCTTC. Encoded protein: CASSIRTSGRWDNEQFF.

The DNA for the CDR3 is TGCGCCAGCAGCCTCGACAGGGGCTCTGGAAACACCATATATTTT. It specifies CASSLDRGSGNTIYF. The V and J genes are TRBV4-1 and TRBJ1-3; 8 positions match TRBD1. CDR1 MGHRA and CDR2 YSYEKL come from the germline V gene. V was pared by 4 bases and J by 0 bases, with 2 bases of the junction left unmatched. The CDR3 spans 15 residues.

The chain joins TRBV27 to TRBJ2-7, with 7 bases fitting TRBD2. Germline CDR1 is MNHEY and CDR2 is SMNVEV (reference sequence). This CDR3 is 19 amino acids long. V was pared by 5 bases and J by 4 bases, with 23 bases of the junction left unmatched. The CDR3 protein is CASSPASGLRERPRYEQYF. CDR3 DNA sequence: TGTGCCAGCAGTCCAGCCTCGGGGTTGCGGGAGAGACCCCGATACGAGCAGTACTTC.

The chain joins TRBV28 to TRBJ2-5, with TRBD1 matching 7 bases. This CDR3 has 15 amino acids. Germline loops: CDR1 MDHEN, CDR2 SYDVKM. Trimming removed 4 bases from V and 1 base from J; junction bases left unmatched: 6. The CDR3 here is CASSSAGTAQETQYF. CDR3 bases: TGTGCCAGCAGTTCCGCCGGGACAGCCCAAGAGACCCAGTACTTC.

The V gene is TRBV19, the J gene TRBJ2-1; a weak D match, TRBD2 (5 bases). V was trimmed by 0 bases and J by 6 bases, leaving 15 bases between them. Germline CDR1 is LNHDA and CDR2 is SQIVND (reference sequence). The CDR3 runs 16 residues. The CDR3 DNA sequence: TGTGCCAGTAGTATAGAGCGGGTTAGCAATACCAATGAGCAGTTCTTC. It is translated as CASSIERVSNTNEQFF.

The chain couples TRBV5-6 to TRBJ1-4; D might be TRBD1 (6 bases). V was trimmed by 7 bases and J by 8 bases, leaving 24 bases between them. The CDR3 is 16 residues long. Germline V gene data show CDR1 as SGHDT and CDR2 as YYEEEE. The CDR3 sequence is CASRAVLGTGYEKLFF. The DNA for the CDR3 is TGTGCCAGCCGAGCTGTCTTGGGCACAGGGTACGAAAAACTGTTTTTT. Variable domain in full (rest from reference TRBV5-6 and TRBJ1-4): DAGVTQSPTHLIKTRGQQVTLRCSPKSGHDTVSWYQQALGQGPQFIFQYYEEEERQRGNFPDRFSGHQFPNYSSELNVNALLLGDSALYLCASRAVLGTGYEKLFFGSGTQLSVL.

This rearrangement joins TRBV7-8 to TRBJ2-1; 9 bases align to TRBD1. Germline CDR1 and CDR2: SGHVS and FQNEAQ. Trimming cost V 5 bases and J 8 bases; bases outside gene matches: 1. The CDR3 totals 12 residues. The CDR3 protein is CASSRDRDEQFF. The CDR3 DNA reads TGTGCCAGCAGCCGGGACAGGGATGAGCAGTTCTTC.

This chain joins TRBV4-2 and TRBJ2-3; 13 nucleotides align to TRBD2. This CDR3 contains 16 residues. Per germline, CDR1 LGHNA and CDR2 YNFKEQ. With 3 bases clipped from V and 4 bases from J, the junction kept 4 bases outside the gene matches. The CDR3 DNA follows: TGTGCCAGCAGCCAGGTTGGACTAGCGGGAGCAGATACGCAGTATTTT. Encoded protein: CASSQVGLAGADTQYF.

Remarks on this clone: No conserved phenylalanine or tryptophan is present at the end of the CDR3, so a read error is the likely explanation. The chain has TRBV28 and TRBJ1-1, with TRBD1 identical over 8 bases. This CDR3 comprises 15 residues. Per germline, CDR1 MDHEN and CDR2 SYDVKM. V gave up 4 bases and J gave up 10 bases; unmatched junction bases: 14. CDR3 DNA sequence: TGTGCCAGCAGTTCGGCAGGGGGCGTCACTGGTGGAGCTTTCTGT. Its protein is CASSSAGGVTGGAFC.

The V gene is TRBV7-8, the J gene TRBJ2-5, with TRBD2 matching 13 bases. The germline CDR1 and CDR2 sequences are SGHVS and FQNEAQ. Losses at the gene ends were 0 bases for V and 7 bases for J; bases not matched to a gene: 17. The CDR3 is 20 residues long. DNA for the CDR3: TGTGCCAGCAGCTTAGCGGAAAGGAGGACTAGCGGGAGAGAGCGGACGACCCAGTACTTC. It encodes CASSLAERRTSGRERTTQYF.

J is TRBJ2-3 and V is TRBV30; D gene unclear. With 4 bases removed from V and 4 bases from J, the gap between germline ends came to 12 bases. This CDR3 region has 13 residues. Germline CDR1 is GTSNPN and CDR2 is SVGIG (reference sequence). The CDR3 region is CAWTVQASDTQYF. The CDR3 DNA is TGTGCCTGGACTGTCCAGGCCTCAGATACGCAGTATTTT.

The chain carries TRBV1 and TRBJ2-1; the table calls TRBD2, which could not be checked here. TRBV1 is an annotated pseudogene. The CDR3 covers 12 residues. The CDR3 region is CTSSRPRSRRFF. CDR3 bases: TGCACCAGCAGCCGCCCGAGGTCTCGTCGCTTCTTC.

The V and J genes are TRBV4-3 and TRBJ2-5, with D perhaps TRBD1 (5 bases). The DNA end is more similar to TRBJ2-7, so the J call may be wrong. Germline V CDR1 and CDR2: LGHNA, YSLEER. CDR3 size: 17 residues. CDR3 sequence reads: CASSPDVAQGPPYEQYF. In nucleotides, the CDR3 is TGCGCCAGCAGCCCAGATGTTGCTCAGGGCCCCCCCTACGAGCAGTACTTC.

The chain carries TRBV6-5 and TRBJ2-7; TRBD1 is a possible D gene (6 bases). The CDR3 length is 14 residues. The V and J ends lost 2 bases and 5 bases respectively, with 13 bases between them. Germline V CDR1 and CDR2: MNHEY, SVGAGI. The CDR3 nucleotides read TGTGCCAGCAGTTACGCAGGGGTTCGGGACGAGCAGTACTTC. Translation: CASSYAGVRDEQYF.

V and J are TRBV28 and TRBJ2-5, with D possibly matching TRBD2 (6 bases). The CDR3 is made up of 15 amino acids. Trimming stripped 3 bases from V and 1 base from J, with 12 bases between. From germline, CDR1 is MDHEN and CDR2 SYDVKM. Here the CDR3 DNA reads TGTGCCAGCAGTTTTAGGACTACCTCCCAAGAGACCCAGTACTTC. Its protein product is CASSFRTTSQETQYF.

The J gene is TRBJ2-3, the V gene TRBV18; D is possibly TRBD1 (6 bases). Germline CDR1 is KGHSH and CDR2 is LQKENI. The CDR3 covers 15 residues. V lost 3 bases, J lost 3 bases, and 13 bases lay in between. In DNA form, the CDR3 reads TGTGCCAGCTCACCGACAGGAAGCCATACAGATACGCAGTATTTT. This codes for CASSPTGSHTDTQYF.

V usage is TRBV5-5 and J usage is TRBJ2-2, with 9 bases aligning to TRBD1. CDR3 length equals 15 residues. Germline assignment: CDR1 SGHKS and CDR2 YYEKEE (reference sequence). Trimming cost V 2 bases and J 3 bases; bases outside gene matches: 2. The CDR3 DNA reads TGTGCCAGCAGCTTAAGGACAGGGGACACCGGGGAGCTGTTTTTT. This encodes CASSLRTGDTGELFF.

Of note for this clone: Sequence at one end of the junction differs from germline and may be a read error. This chain connects TRBV15 to TRBJ2-3; 9 bases agree with TRBD2. There are 13 residues in the CDR3. In germline, CDR1 is LNHNV, CDR2 YYDKDF (reference sequence). The CDR3 nucleotides read TGTGCCACCGGCAGCGGGAGGACAGATACGCAGTATTTT. Translated: CATGSGRTDTQYF.

This chain connects TRBV28 to TRBJ2-2, with a possible D match to TRBD1 (6 bases). CDR1 and CDR2 from the germline V gene are MDHEN and SYDVKM. The CDR3 spans 14 residues. V was shortened by 6 bases and J by 4 bases, with 12 bases between the two germline ends. CDR3 loop: CASSLDRTTGELFF. The CDR3 DNA follows: TGTGCCAGCAGCCTTGACAGGACCACCGGGGAGCTGTTTTTT.

The rearrangement joins TRBV6-5 to TRBJ2-1; weak D call: TRBD1 (6 bases). The CDR3 length is 15 residues. Trimming pared 5 bases from V and 2 bases from J, leaving 13 bases between. CDR1 and CDR2 (germline): MNHEY, SVGAGI. The CDR3 region is CASSLGQRPYNEQFF. CDR3 sequence (DNA): TGTGCCAGCAGTCTCGGACAGAGACCCTACAATGAGCAGTTCTTC.

About this clone itself: Other DNA sequences in this specimen translate into the identical CDR3. The chain recombines TRBV6-5 with TRBJ1-2; TRBD1 might be the D (5 bases). The CDR3 extends over 14 amino acids. The germline V and J ends were trimmed by 5 bases and 6 bases, with 16 bases remaining between them. Germline CDR1 and CDR2: MNHEY and SVGAGI. CDR3 nucleotide sequence: TGTGCCAGCAGTCCCAGGGAGGGCTCTAATGGCTACACCTTC. Translating gives CASSPREGSNGYTF.

The chain uses TRBV5-5 and TRBJ1-2, with TRBD1 identical over 9 bases. The V and J ends lost 1 base and 1 base, in that order; junction bases with no gene match: 2. This CDR3 is built from 15 residues. CDR1 is SGHKS and CDR2 is YYEKEE in the germline V gene (reference sequence). The CDR3 reads CASSLLDRGNYGYTF. DNA of the CDR3: TGTGCCAGCAGCTTGCTGGACAGGGGTAACTATGGCTACACCTTC.

Here the CDR3 DNA reads TGCGCCAGCAGTGAAGGATTACAGGGGAAGTACTTC. Translation gives CASSEGLQGKYF. V and J are TRBV10-1 and TRBJ2-5; 7 positions match TRBD1. The CDR3 is made up of 12 amino acids. The trim removed 3 bases at V and 12 bases at J, leaving 7 bases unmatched. Germline assignment: CDR1 WNHNN and CDR2 SYGVQD (reference sequence).

This chain connects TRBV7-9 to TRBJ2-1; 7 bases map to TRBD2. Germline V gene data show CDR1 as SEHNR and CDR2 as FQNEAQ (reference sequence). V shed 8 bases and J 0 bases; nucleotides not matched to a gene: 13. The CDR3 is 17 amino acids. DNA of the CDR3: TGTGCCAGCCTCTCTCTTCTTGGGGGGGGCTCCTACAATGAGCAGTTCTTC. Its translation is CASLSLLGGGSYNEQFF. The variable domain in full, with the rest retrieved from reference TRBV7-9 and TRBJ2-1, is DTGVSQNPRHKITKRGQNVTFRCDPISEHNRLYWYRQTLGQGPEFLTYFQNEAQLEKSRLLSDRFSAERPKGSFSTLEIQRTEQGDSAMYLCASLSLLGGGSYNEQFFGPGTRLTVL.

The V call is TRBV6-4, the J call TRBJ2-2, with TRBD1 matching 11 bases. There are 14 residues in the CDR3. V lost 6 bases, J lost 5 bases, and 2 bases stayed unmatched. Germline CDR1 and CDR2: MRHNA and SNTAGT. The CDR3 protein is CASSGQGATGELFF. For the CDR3, the DNA is TGTGCCAGCAGCGGACAGGGGGCGACCGGGGAGCTGTTTTTT.

This chain uses TRBV21-1 with TRBJ2-7; the D call of TRBD1 is as the table states it, not checked on the DNA. TRBV21-1 is termed a pseudogene. The CDR3 sequence is 18 residues long. The CDR3, as DNA: TGTGCCAGCAGCCGACCTCGAAGAAACAGGGGCACCTCCTACGAGCAGTACTTC. Its protein product is CASSRPRRNRGTSYEQYF.

This sequence joins TRBV18 and TRBJ1-4; D may be TRBD1 (5 bases). Per the germline V gene, CDR1 is KGHSH and CDR2 is LQKENI. V was cut by 1 base and J by 0 bases, with 15 bases left in between. The CDR3 loop spans 18 amino acids. The DNA for the CDR3 is TGTGCCAGCTCACCACGAGTCACAGGTCCATCAACTAATGAAAAACTGTTTTTT. It translates to CASSPRVTGPSTNEKLFF.

CDR3 bases: TGTGCCAGCAGCGTAGGCGGGAGAGGGACAGATACGCAGTATTTT. It is translated as CASSVGGRGTDTQYF. This chain joins TRBV9 and TRBJ2-3; the match to TRBD2 covers 7 bases. Germline lookup yields CDR1 SGDLS and CDR2 YYNGEE. V was pared by 0 bases and J by 3 bases, with 4 bases of the junction left unmatched. This CDR3 contains 15 residues.